Following are 24 T cell receptor beta chains from one sample sequenced in a study of T cells in Graves' hyperthyroidism and ophthalmopathy. RNA transcripts provided the source from which TCR beta CDR3 regions were amplified. Initially, a first-round RT-PCR of the TCR CDR3 employed the HTBI primer set. TCRdb re-called the multiplex PCR reads through MiXCR, storing one row per CDR3 protein. The sample gives around 300,000 distinct CDR3 sequences, roughly 20% of which show up once; roughly 60% is in the top ten. Sample: blood. These receptors all come from a young man with Graves' ophthalmopathy.

The table lists this clonotype with many counts. This chain connects TRBV6-1 to TRBJ2-1; D may be TRBD2 (6 bases). Looked up from germline, CDR1 is MNHNS and CDR2 is SASEGT. This CDR3 is 18 amino acids long. The V end lost 6 bases, the J end lost 0 bases, and 21 bases lay between the germline ends. The CDR3 DNA reads TGTGCCAGCAGGCTCTTTGGAGGGGAGCCGAGCTCCTACAATGAGCAGTTCTTC. Its translation is CASRLFGGEPSSYNEQFF.

In its sample, this clonotype was seen many times. In DNA form, the CDR3 reads TGTGCCAGCTCAAATAATTTGGACAGCGCTGAGCAGTTCTTC. The encoded protein is CASSNNLDSAEQFF. The rearrangement uses TRBV18 and TRBJ2-1; D perhaps matches TRBD1 (6 bases). This CDR3 has 14 residues. Deletions cut 5 bases from V and 9 bases from J, with 17 bases between. The germline CDR1 and CDR2 sequences are KGHSH and LQKENI. Combining the CDR3 with reference TRBV18 and TRBJ2-1 gives the whole variable domain NAGVMQNPRHLVRRRGQEARLRCSPMKGHSHVYWYRQLPEEGLKFMVYLQKENIIDESGMPKERFSAEFPKEGPSILRIQQVVRGDSAAYFCASSNNLDSAEQFFGPGTRLTVL.

Comment on this clonotype: The junction differs from germline at one of its ends, possibly a read error. The chain has TRBV9 and TRBJ2-1, with D perhaps TRBD1 (5 bases). Germline V CDR1 and CDR2: SGDLS, YYNGEE. The CDR3 extends over 16 amino acids. Here the CDR3 DNA reads TGCGCCAGCAGCCAAGATACAGGACCCATGGGCAATGAGCAGTTCTTC. The encoded protein is CASSQDTGPMGNEQFF.

At least ten counts were recorded for this clonotype. This chain links TRBV2 with TRBJ1-2; D is undetermined. CDR1 and CDR2 (germline): SNHLY, FYNNEI. Trimming cost V 3 bases and J 2 bases, with 16 bases left between them. CDR3 size: 16 residues. The CDR3 is CASSEGWTAENYGYTF. As DNA, the CDR3 is TGTGCCAGCAGTGAGGGGTGGACGGCGGAAAACTATGGCTACACCTTC. Supplemented by reference TRBV2 and TRBJ1-2, the full variable domain reads EPEVTQTPSHQVTQMGQEVILRCVPISNHLYFYWYRQILGQKVEFLVSFYNNEISEKSEIFDDQFSVERPDGSNFTLKIRSTKLEDSAMYFCASSEGWTAENYGYTFGSGTRLTVV.

This clonotype was recorded at least ten times. J is TRBJ2-3 and V is TRBV20-1, with no clear D. Germline lookup yields CDR1 DFQATT and CDR2 SNEGSKA (reference sequence). The CDR3 length is 14 residues. Trimming pared 0 bases from V and 0 bases from J, leaving 7 bases between. This chain's CDR3 is CSARDLTSTDTQYF. The CDR3 DNA follows: TGCAGTGCTAGAGATTTGACTAGCACAGATACGCAGTATTTT.

Many counts were recorded for this clonotype. J is TRBJ2-3 and V is TRBV11-2; the match to TRBD1 covers 9 bases. Trimming took 6 bases from V and 4 from J; bases not matched to a gene: 8. This CDR3 is built from 15 residues. CDR1 and CDR2 from the germline V gene are SGHAT and FQNNGV. The CDR3 region is CASRYRDRVSDTQYF. CDR3 bases: TGTGCCAGCAGGTACCGGGACAGGGTATCAGATACGCAGTATTTT. Combining the CDR3 with reference TRBV11-2 and TRBJ2-3 gives the whole variable domain EAGVAQSPRYKIIEKRQSVAFWCNPISGHATLYWYQQILGQGPKLLIQFQNNGVVDDSQLPKDRFSAERLKGVDSTLKIQPAKLEDSAVYLCASRYRDRVSDTQYFGPGTRLTVL.

A few counts support this clonotype. The rearrangement uses TRBV28 and TRBJ1-1, with D hard to call. The ends were cut back, 2 bases at V and 0 bases at J, with 10 bases in the middle. Germline CDR1 reads MDHEN; CDR2 reads SYDVKM. The CDR3 is made up of 15 amino acids. The CDR3 reads CASSLEGGLNTEAFF. The CDR3 DNA reads as TGTGCCAGCAGTTTAGAGGGCGGGCTGAACACTGAAGCTTTCTTT.

In its sample, this clonotype was seen many times. The chain links TRBV3-1 to TRBJ2-5; the D call may be TRBD1 or TRBD2 (5 bases each). CDR1 is LGHDT and CDR2 is YNNKEL in the germline V gene (reference sequence). Between the trimmed V and J ends, which lost 1 base and 6 bases, there was a span of 15 bases. The CDR3 spans 15 residues. The CDR3 protein is CASSQGDGDGKTQYF. The CDR3 DNA follows: TGTGCCAGCAGCCAAGGGGACGGAGACGGAAAGACCCAGTACTTC.

The rearrangement uses TRBV20-1 and TRBJ2-3, with D perhaps TRBD2 (5 bases). V lost 3 bases to trimming and J lost 1 base, with 11 bases between them. CDR1 DFQATT and CDR2 SNEGSKA come from the germline V gene (reference sequence). The CDR3 runs 14 residues. The CDR3 region is CSASVGERTDTQYF. The CDR3 bases are TGCAGTGCTAGCGTGGGAGAGCGCACAGATACGCAGTATTTT.

This clonotype was counted only a few times. CDR3 loop: CASGLATRDSRYGYTF. CDR3 nucleotides: TGTGCTAGTGGTTTGGCAACCCGGGACAGTCGCTATGGCTACACCTTC. The chain employs TRBV12-5 and TRBJ1-2, with TRBD1 matching over 7 bases. With 1 base clipped from V and 4 bases from J, the junction kept 9 bases outside the gene matches. CDR3 length: 16 residues. CDR1 LGHNT and CDR2 FRNRAP come from the germline V gene.

A few counts support this clonotype. The V and J genes are TRBV11-2 and TRBJ2-2; D not certain. This CDR3 has 13 residues. The V gene's germline CDR1 is SGHAT and CDR2 FQNNGV. The V end was cut by 2 bases, the J end by 8 bases, with 9 bases between. CDR3 loop: CASSLPPSGELFF. The CDR3 DNA is TGTGCCAGCAGCTTACCCCCGTCGGGGGAGCTGTTTTTT.

This clonotype has just a few counts. The gene calls are TRBV5-8 and TRBJ1-2; no firm D call. Trimming took 0 bases from V and 6 from J, leaving 9 bases between them. Germline CDR1 is SGHTS and CDR2 is YDEGEE. The CDR3 sequence is 13 residues long. CDR3 DNA sequence: TGTGCCAGCAGCTTGGTAGGGTGGGATGGCTACACCTTC. It codes for CASSLVGWDGYTF. Full variable domain (missing parts from reference TRBV5-8 and TRBJ1-2): EAGVTQSPTHLIKTRGQQATLRCSPISGHTSVYWYQQALGLGLQFLLWYDEGEERNRGNFPPRFSGRQFPNYSSELNVNALELEDSALYLCASSLVGWDGYTFGSGTRLTVV.

The V call is TRBV6-1, the J call TRBJ1-3, with D maybe TRBD1 (5 bases). The V end was cut by 6 bases, the J end by 0 bases, with 12 bases between. This CDR3 region has 15 residues. Per germline, CDR1 MNHNS and CDR2 SASEGT. CDR3 coding DNA: TGTGCCAGCAGACGGGGACCTTCCTCTGGAAACACCATATATTTT. Translated: CASRRGPSSGNTIYF.

The gene calls are TRBV27 and TRBJ2-1; 13 bases are shared with TRBD2. Trimming at V came to 6 bases and at J to 2 bases, leaving 4 bases not matched to a gene. CDR3 length: 16 amino acids. Germline V gene data show CDR1 as MNHEY and CDR2 as SMNVEV (reference sequence). CDR3 DNA sequence: TGTGCCAGCAGGATGGGACTAGCGGGAACCTACAATGAGCAGTTCTTC. This translates into CASRMGLAGTYNEQFF.

This clonotype was recorded many times. The chain links TRBV28 to TRBJ1-1; D perhaps matches TRBD1 (6 bases). CDR1 is MDHEN, CDR2 SYDVKM, per germline. This CDR3 contains 18 residues. V gave up 5 bases and J gave up 5 bases, with 27 bases separating them. CDR3 DNA sequence: TGTGCCAGCAGTCCCCGGCTCCTCTGGGACACGGAGGGAACTGAAGCTTTCTTT. Protein: CASSPRLLWDTEGTEAFF.

This chain uses TRBV27 with TRBJ2-7, with 13 bases that match TRBD2. This CDR3 contains 15 residues. V gave up 3 bases and J gave up 5 bases; unmatched junction bases: 4. Germline assignment: CDR1 MNHEY and CDR2 SMNVEV (reference sequence). The CDR3 DNA sequence: TGTGCCAGCAGTTTGGGACTAGCGGGAAACGACGAGCAGTACTTC. Protein sequence: CASSLGLAGNDEQYF.

This clonotype was picked up many times. The V and J genes are TRBV5-8 and TRBJ1-5; the D is unclear. Looked up from germline, CDR1 is SGHTS and CDR2 is YDEGEE. The CDR3 has 10 residues. The germline V and J ends were trimmed by 9 bases and 11 bases, with 12 bases remaining between them. The CDR3 region is CATGSGAQHF. CDR3 bases: TGTGCCACCGGCAGCGGGGCCCAGCATTTT. Together with reference TRBV5-8 and TRBJ1-5, the CDR3 gives the full variable domain: EAGVTQSPTHLIKTRGQQATLRCSPISGHTSVYWYQQALGLGLQFLLWYDEGEERNRGNFPPRFSGRQFPNYSSELNVNALELEDSALYLCATGSGAQHFGDGTRLSIL.

The J gene is TRBJ2-2, the V gene TRBV24-1; D is perhaps TRBD1 (7 bases). V lost 2 bases, J lost 2 bases, and 11 bases lay in between. Germline V gene lookup returns CDR1 KGHDR and CDR2 SFDVKD. The CDR3 runs 16 residues. In DNA form, the CDR3 reads TGTGCCACCAGTGATTGGAGGGACAGAAACACCGGGGAGCTGTTTTTT. As protein: CATSDWRDRNTGELFF.

This chain joins TRBV6-9 and TRBJ2-7; D is uncertain. The germline V gene encodes CDR1 MNHGY and CDR2 SVAAGI. The CDR3 covers 12 residues. V lost 4 bases to trimming and J lost 7 bases, with 11 bases between them. DNA of the CDR3: TGTGCCAGCAGTTCGATAGGTAAAGAGCAGTACTTC. Encoded protein: CASSSIGKEQYF.

This clonotype was observed a single time. This chain links TRBV24-1 with TRBJ1-2, with 9 nucleotides matching TRBD1. Germline trimming cut 1 base from V and 4 bases from J; bases unmatched to any gene: 9. There are 17 residues in the CDR3. In germline, CDR1 is KGHDR, CDR2 SFDVKD. The CDR3 sequence is CATSDFRPGTGTYGYTF. The CDR3 DNA reads as TGTGCCACCAGTGATTTCCGACCCGGGACAGGGACCTATGGCTACACCTTC.

The V gene is TRBV7-6, the J gene TRBJ2-7; D is unclear. This CDR3 contains 14 residues. V was cut by 2 bases and J by 3 bases, with 11 bases left in between. Germline V gene data show CDR1 as SGHVS and CDR2 as FNYEAQ. CDR3 coding DNA: TGTGCCAGCAGCTTATCCCCTGGAGTCTACGAGCAGTACTTC. Its translation: CASSLSPGVYEQYF.

V gene TRBV27 combines with J gene TRBJ2-7; D uncertain. Germline loops: CDR1 MNHEY, CDR2 SMNVEV (reference sequence). This CDR3 is 14 amino acids long. V was clipped by 2 bases and J by 0 bases, with 8 bases between them. The CDR3 protein is CASSLAVSSYEQYF. CDR3 sequence (DNA): TGTGCCAGCAGTTTAGCGGTAAGCTCCTACGAGCAGTACTTC.

This clonotype was seen only a few times. This chain joins TRBV6-1 and TRBJ1-1; D gene uncertain. The CDR3 totals 11 residues. Germline lookup yields CDR1 MNHNS and CDR2 SASEGT. Trimming pared 7 bases from V and 3 bases from J, leaving 6 bases between. This CDR3 reads CASTQDTEAFF. The CDR3 DNA reads as TGTGCCAGCACTCAGGACACTGAAGCTTTCTTT.

The gene calls are TRBV6-1 and TRBJ2-7, with 7 bases identical to TRBD1. After removal of 7 bases from V and 5 bases from J, the junction contained 8 bases not matched to a gene. The CDR3 totals 13 residues. Germline V gives CDR1 MNHNS, CDR2 SASEGT. The CDR3 nucleotides are TGTGCCAGCACTGCGACAGGGAGAAACGAGCAGTACTTC. Translated: CASTATGRNEQYF.